The 14 T cell receptor beta chains below come from one sample, sequenced in a study of T cell changes during pregnancy in multiple sclerosis. TCRdb keeps only in-frame clones here, not all; method: immunoSEQ multiplex PCR. The sample shows around 58,000 clones, 90% to 95% of them seen only once. The sequences come from peripheral blood, collected before pregnancy. The receptors come from a female donor with multiple sclerosis, enrolled in a pregnancy study.

CDR3 nucleotide sequence: TGTGCCAGCCTACTTTACGACAGGTCCTCTGGAAACACCATATATTTT. Protein: CASLLYDRSSGNTIYF. The V call is TRBV5-6, the J call TRBJ1-3; tentative D call: TRBD1 (6 bases). Between the trimmed V and J ends, which lost 7 bases and 0 bases, there was a span of 17 bases. In germline, CDR1 is SGHDT, CDR2 YYEEEE. This CDR3 comprises 16 residues. Full variable domain (outside the CDR3, taken from reference TRBV5-6 and TRBJ1-3): DAGVTQSPTHLIKTRGQQVTLRCSPKSGHDTVSWYQQALGQGPQFIFQYYEEEERQRGNFPDRFSGHQFPNYSSELNVNALLLGDSALYLCASLLYDRSSGNTIYFGEGSWLTVV.

The chain uses TRBV6-6 and TRBJ2-4; maybe TRBD2 (5 bases). The CDR3 runs 16 residues. The germline V gene has CDR1 MNHNY and CDR2 SVGAGI (reference sequence). V gave up 5 bases and J gave up 3 bases, with 17 bases separating them. The CDR3 loop is CASSAPEGSGKNIQYF. Written as DNA, the CDR3 is TGTGCCAGCAGTGCCCCCGAGGGTTCGGGCAAAAACATTCAGTACTTC.

This clone was observed once. The chain uses TRBV6-5 and TRBJ2-7; possible D gene TRBD2, 5 bases. Germline lookup yields CDR1 MNHEY and CDR2 SVGAGI. The CDR3 sequence is 15 residues long. V was trimmed by 6 bases and J by 6 bases, leaving 21 bases between them. In DNA form, the CDR3 reads TGTGCCAGCAGCGTAGGGATTGTAGGAGGTGGCGAGCAGTACTTC. Translated: CASSVGIVGGGEQYF.

This rearrangement joins TRBV28 to TRBJ2-1; D perhaps matches TRBD1 (6 bases). The germline V gene encodes CDR1 MDHEN and CDR2 SYDVKM. The CDR3 runs to 15 residues. Trimming pared 3 bases from V and 4 bases from J, leaving 13 bases between. As DNA, the CDR3 is TGTGCCAGCAGTTTGTCCGGACAGATATACAATGAGCAGTTCTTC. This encodes CASSLSGQIYNEQFF.

The chain has TRBV6-5 and TRBJ1-2, with TRBD1 matching 7 bases. Germline V gene lookup returns CDR1 MNHEY and CDR2 SVGAGI. The CDR3 consists of 14 residues. The J segment lost 8 bases and the V segment lost 6 bases, leaving 12 bases of the junction unmatched. CDR3 amino acids: CASRPGTALGGYTF. The CDR3 DNA reads TGTGCCAGCAGACCGGGGACAGCCCTAGGAGGCTACACCTTC.

This clone was recorded once. The rearrangement joins TRBV10-3 to TRBJ2-7, with D possibly matching TRBD1 (6 bases). CDR3 length: 11 amino acids. With 11 bases removed from V and 6 bases from J, the gap between germline ends came to 14 bases. Germline-derived CDR1 and CDR2 are ENHRY and SYGVKD. The CDR3 here is CASGQLAEQYF. The CDR3 region has the DNA TGTGCCTCAGGACAGCTGGCCGAGCAGTACTTC.

The chain links TRBV7-9 to TRBJ2-3, with 10 bases fitting TRBD2. The CDR3 has 15 amino acids. Germline V gene lookup returns CDR1 SEHNR and CDR2 FQNEAQ (reference sequence). V lost 5 bases and J lost 1; bases outside the gene matches: 3. The CDR3 sequence is CASSPSGGRTDTQYF. Here the CDR3 DNA reads TGTGCCAGCAGCCCTAGCGGGGGCCGCACAGATACGCAGTATTTT.

The chain recombines TRBV6-5 with TRBJ1-6; the match to TRBD1 covers 8 bases. The CDR3 is made up of 13 amino acids. Trimming at V came to 11 bases and at J to 6 bases, leaving 6 bases not matched to a gene. Germline V gene lookup returns CDR1 MNHEY and CDR2 SVGAGI. The CDR3 DNA follows: TGTGCCCGCTTGGACAGGGCTAATTCACCCCTCCACTTT. Its translation: CARLDRANSPLHF.

V gene TRBV5-1 combines with J gene TRBJ1-6; D possibly corresponds to TRBD1 (6 bases). Trimming took off 3 bases at V and 10 bases at J, with 20 bases between the two ends. Germline V gene sequence: CDR1 SGHRS, CDR2 YFSETQ. CDR3 size: 16 residues. CDR3 bases: TGCGCCAGCAGCTCCGCCCCAGGGGCCTTAGGGTCACCCCTCCACTTT. Translated: CASSSAPGALGSPLHF.

The rearrangement links TRBV4-1 to TRBJ2-1; TRBD2 is a possible D gene (5 bases). Trimming removed 1 base from V and 9 bases from J, with 13 bases in between. Germline assignment: CDR1 MGHRA and CDR2 YSYEKL. The CDR3 extends over 14 amino acids. CDR3 DNA sequence: TGCGCCAGCAGCCAAGTTGGAGGTATCAGTGAGCAGTTCTTC. Protein: CASSQVGGISEQFF.

V gene TRBV20-1 combines with J gene TRBJ1-1, with no clear D. V gave up 3 bases and J gave up 10 bases, with 12 bases separating them. This CDR3 contains 11 residues. Per germline, CDR1 DFQATT and CDR2 SNEGSKA (reference sequence). CDR3 nucleotides: TGCAGTGCTAGTTCGCCTGCAGGAGCTTTCTTT. Translated, it gives CSASSPAGAFF.

The chain uses TRBV14 and TRBJ1-2, with D possibly being TRBD1 (5 bases). CDR1 SGHDN and CDR2 FVKESK come from the germline V gene. Trimming pared 4 bases from V and 5 bases from J, leaving 17 bases between. The CDR3 has 15 amino acids. The chain's CDR3 is CASSLRTPMAYGYTF. The CDR3 bases are TGTGCCAGCAGCCTCCGGACACCTATGGCGTATGGCTACACCTTC.

The CDR3 nucleotides are TGCGCCAGCAGCCAAGACGCGGGGGGAAATACGCAGTATTTT. Translating it yields CASSQDAGGNTQYF. The V call is TRBV4-3, the J call TRBJ2-3, with 8 bases aligning to TRBD2. Germline assignment: CDR1 LGHNA and CDR2 YSLEER. The CDR3 extends over 14 amino acids. Germline trimming cut 0 bases from V and 7 bases from J; bases unmatched to any gene: 3.

The CDR3 DNA sequence: TGTGCCAGCAGCGTAGCAGGGGGGACTCCCACAGATACGCAGTATTTT. This codes for CASSVAGGTPTDTQYF. The chain employs TRBV9 and TRBJ2-3, with a weak D call TRBD1 (7 bases). V dropped 0 bases and J dropped 2 bases, with 13 bases sitting between them. CDR3 length equals 16 residues. The germline V gene has CDR1 SGDLS and CDR2 YYNGEE.